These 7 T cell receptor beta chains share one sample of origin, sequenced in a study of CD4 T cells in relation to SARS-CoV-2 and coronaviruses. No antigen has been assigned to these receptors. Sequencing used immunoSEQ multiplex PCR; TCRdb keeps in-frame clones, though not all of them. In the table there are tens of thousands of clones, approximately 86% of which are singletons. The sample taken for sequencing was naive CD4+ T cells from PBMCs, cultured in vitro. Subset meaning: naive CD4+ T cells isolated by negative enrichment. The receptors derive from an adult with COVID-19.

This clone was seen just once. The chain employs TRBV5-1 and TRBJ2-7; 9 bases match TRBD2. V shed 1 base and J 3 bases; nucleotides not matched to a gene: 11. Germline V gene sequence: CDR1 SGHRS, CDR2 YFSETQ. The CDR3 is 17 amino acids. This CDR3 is CASSLSIAGVGSYEQYF. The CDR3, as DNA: TGCGCCAGCAGCTTGTCGATAGCGGGAGTCGGTAGCTACGAGCAGTACTTC.

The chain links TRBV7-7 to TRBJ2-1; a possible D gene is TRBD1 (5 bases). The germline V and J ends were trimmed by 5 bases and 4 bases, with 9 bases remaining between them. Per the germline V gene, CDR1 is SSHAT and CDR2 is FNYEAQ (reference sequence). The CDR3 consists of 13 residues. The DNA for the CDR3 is TGTGCCAGCAGCCTAGACAGATACAATGAGCAGTTCTTC. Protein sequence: CASSLDRYNEQFF. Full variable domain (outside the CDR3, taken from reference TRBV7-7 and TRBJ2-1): GAGVSQSPRYKVTKRGQDVTLRCDPISSHATLYWYQQALGQGPEFLTYFNYEAQPDKSGLPSDRFSAERPEGSISTLTIQRTEQRDSAMYRCASSLDRYNEQFFGPGTRLTVL.

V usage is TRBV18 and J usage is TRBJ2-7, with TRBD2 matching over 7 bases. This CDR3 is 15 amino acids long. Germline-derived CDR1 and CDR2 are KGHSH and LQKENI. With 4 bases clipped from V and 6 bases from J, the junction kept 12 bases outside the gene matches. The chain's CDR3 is CASSLALAEGSEQYF. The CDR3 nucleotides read TGTGCCAGCTCACTGGCCCTAGCGGAAGGTAGCGAGCAGTACTTC. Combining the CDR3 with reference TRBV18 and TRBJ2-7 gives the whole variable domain NAGVMQNPRHLVRRRGQEARLRCSPMKGHSHVYWYRQLPEEGLKFMVYLQKENIIDESGMPKERFSAEFPKEGPSILRIQQVVRGDSAAYFCASSLALAEGSEQYFGPGTRLTVT.

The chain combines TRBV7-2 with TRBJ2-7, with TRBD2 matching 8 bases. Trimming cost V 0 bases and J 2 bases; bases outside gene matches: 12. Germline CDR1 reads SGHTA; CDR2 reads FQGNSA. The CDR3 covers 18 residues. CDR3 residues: CASSLASVGLVATYEQYF. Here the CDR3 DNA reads TGTGCCAGCAGCTTAGCATCCGTGGGACTAGTGGCAACCTACGAGCAGTACTTC.

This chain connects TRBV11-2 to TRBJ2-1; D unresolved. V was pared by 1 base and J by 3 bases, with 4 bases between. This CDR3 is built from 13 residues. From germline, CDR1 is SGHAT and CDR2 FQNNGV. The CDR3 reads CASSLGLYNEQFF. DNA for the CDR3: TGTGCCAGCAGCTTAGGCCTCTACAATGAGCAGTTCTTC.

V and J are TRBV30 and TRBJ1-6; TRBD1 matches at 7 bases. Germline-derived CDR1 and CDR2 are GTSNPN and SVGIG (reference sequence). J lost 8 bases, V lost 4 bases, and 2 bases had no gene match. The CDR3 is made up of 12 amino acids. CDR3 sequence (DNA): TGTGCCTGGAACAGGGGCGATTCACCCCTCCACTTT. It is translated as CAWNRGDSPLHF.

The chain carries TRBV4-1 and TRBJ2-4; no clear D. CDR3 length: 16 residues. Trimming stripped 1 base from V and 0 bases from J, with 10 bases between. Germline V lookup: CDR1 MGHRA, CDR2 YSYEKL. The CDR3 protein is CASSQGGRLAKNIQYF. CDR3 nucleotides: TGCGCCAGCAGCCAAGGGGGTAGACTAGCCAAAAACATTCAGTACTTC.